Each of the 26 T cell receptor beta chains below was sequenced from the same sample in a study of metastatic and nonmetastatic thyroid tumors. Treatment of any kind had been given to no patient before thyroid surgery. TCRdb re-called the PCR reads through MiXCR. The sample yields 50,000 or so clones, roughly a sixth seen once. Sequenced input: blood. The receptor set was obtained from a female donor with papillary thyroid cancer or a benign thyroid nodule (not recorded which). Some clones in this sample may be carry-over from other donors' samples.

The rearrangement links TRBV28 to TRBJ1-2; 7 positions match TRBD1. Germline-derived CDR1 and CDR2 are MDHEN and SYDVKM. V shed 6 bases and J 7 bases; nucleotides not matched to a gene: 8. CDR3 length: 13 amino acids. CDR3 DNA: TGTGCCAGCAGCACAGGGGTAATAGGTGGCTACACCTTC. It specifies CASSTGVIGGYTF.

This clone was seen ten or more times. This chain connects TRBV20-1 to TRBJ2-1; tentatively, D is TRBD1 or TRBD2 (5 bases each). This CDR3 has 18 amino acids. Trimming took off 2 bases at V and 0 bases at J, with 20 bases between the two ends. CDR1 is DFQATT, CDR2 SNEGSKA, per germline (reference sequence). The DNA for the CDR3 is TGCAGTGCTAGACCGGGACCAGCGGAGTATAGCTCCTACAATGAGCAGTTCTTC. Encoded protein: CSARPGPAEYSSYNEQFF.

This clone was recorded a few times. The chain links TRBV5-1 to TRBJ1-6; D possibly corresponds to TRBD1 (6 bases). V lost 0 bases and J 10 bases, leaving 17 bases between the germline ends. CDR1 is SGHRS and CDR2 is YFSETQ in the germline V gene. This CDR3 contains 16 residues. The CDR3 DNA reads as TGCGCCAGCAGCTTGGGACAGGAGAACCTAAGCTCACCCCTCCACTTT. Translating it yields CASSLGQENLSSPLHF.

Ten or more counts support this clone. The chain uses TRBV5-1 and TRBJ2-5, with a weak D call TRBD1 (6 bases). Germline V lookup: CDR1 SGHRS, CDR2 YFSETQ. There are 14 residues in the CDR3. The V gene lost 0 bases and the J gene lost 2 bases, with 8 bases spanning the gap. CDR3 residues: CASSLAGQQETQYF. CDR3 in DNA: TGCGCCAGCAGCTTGGCCGGACAGCAAGAGACCCAGTACTTC.

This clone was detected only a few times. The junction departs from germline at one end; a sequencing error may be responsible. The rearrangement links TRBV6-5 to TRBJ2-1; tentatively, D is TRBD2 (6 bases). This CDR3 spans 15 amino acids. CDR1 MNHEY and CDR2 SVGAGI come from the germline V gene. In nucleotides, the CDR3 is TGTGCAAGCAGTTACAATAGCGGACCTGGGAATGAGCAGTTCTTC. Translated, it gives CASSYNSGPGNEQFF.

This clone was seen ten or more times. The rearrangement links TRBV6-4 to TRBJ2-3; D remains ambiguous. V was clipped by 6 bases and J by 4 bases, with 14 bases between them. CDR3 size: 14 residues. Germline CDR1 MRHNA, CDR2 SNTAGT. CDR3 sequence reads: CASSATTIADTQYF. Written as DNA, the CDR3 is TGTGCCAGCAGCGCTACGACAATTGCAGATACGCAGTATTTT.

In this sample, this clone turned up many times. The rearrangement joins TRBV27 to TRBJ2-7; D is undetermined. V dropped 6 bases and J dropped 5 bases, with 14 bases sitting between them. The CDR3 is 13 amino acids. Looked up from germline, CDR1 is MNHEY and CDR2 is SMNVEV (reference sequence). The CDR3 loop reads CASSPKETNEQYF. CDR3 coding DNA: TGTGCCAGCAGCCCGAAAGAGACAAACGAGCAGTACTTC.

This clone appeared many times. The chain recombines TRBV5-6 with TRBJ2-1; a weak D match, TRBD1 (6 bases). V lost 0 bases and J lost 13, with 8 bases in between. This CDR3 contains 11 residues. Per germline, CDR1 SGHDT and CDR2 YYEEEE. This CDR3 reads CASSLGGPQFF. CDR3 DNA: TGTGCCAGCAGCTTGGGGGGGCCACAGTTCTTC.

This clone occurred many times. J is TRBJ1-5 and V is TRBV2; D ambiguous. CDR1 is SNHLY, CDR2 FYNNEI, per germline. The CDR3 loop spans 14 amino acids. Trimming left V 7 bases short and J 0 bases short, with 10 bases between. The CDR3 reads CASKWDNSNQPQHF. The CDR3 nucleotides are TGTGCCAGCAAGTGGGATAATAGCAATCAGCCCCAGCATTTT. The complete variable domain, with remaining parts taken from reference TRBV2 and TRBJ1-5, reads EPEVTQTPSHQVTQMGQEVILRCVPISNHLYFYWYRQILGQKVEFLVSFYNNEISEKSEIFDDQFSVERPDGSNFTLKIRSTKLEDSAMYFCASKWDNSNQPQHFGDGTRLSIL.

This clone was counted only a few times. The DNA for the CDR3 is TGTGCCAGCAGTTTAGGGGCGTACAATGAGCAGTTCTTC. As protein: CASSLGAYNEQFF. This chain uses TRBV27 with TRBJ2-1, with a weak D call TRBD1 (5 bases). Germline V gene data show CDR1 as MNHEY and CDR2 as SMNVEV (reference sequence). Trimming left V 2 bases short and J 4 bases short, with 6 bases between. The CDR3 loop spans 13 amino acids.

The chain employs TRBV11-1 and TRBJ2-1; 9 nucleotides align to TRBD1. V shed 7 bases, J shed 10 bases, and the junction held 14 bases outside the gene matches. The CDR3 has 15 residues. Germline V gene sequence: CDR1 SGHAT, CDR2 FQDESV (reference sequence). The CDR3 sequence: CASISGTGKLLEQFF. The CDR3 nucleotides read TGTGCCAGCATCTCCGGGACAGGGAAGCTATTAGAGCAGTTCTTC. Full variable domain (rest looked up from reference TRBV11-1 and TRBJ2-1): EAEVAQSPRYKITEKSQAVAFWCDPISGHATLYWYRQILGQGPELLVQFQDESVVDDSQLPKDRFSAERLKGVDSTLKIQPAELGDSAMYLCASISGTGKLLEQFFGPGTRLTVL.

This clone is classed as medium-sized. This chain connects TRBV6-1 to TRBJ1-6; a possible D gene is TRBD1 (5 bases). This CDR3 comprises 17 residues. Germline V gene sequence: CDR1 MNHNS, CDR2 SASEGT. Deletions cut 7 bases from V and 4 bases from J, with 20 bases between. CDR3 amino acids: CASTHSPGGGYNSPLHF. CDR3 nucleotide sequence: TGTGCCAGCACCCACTCACCCGGGGGGGGTTATAATTCACCCCTCCACTTT.

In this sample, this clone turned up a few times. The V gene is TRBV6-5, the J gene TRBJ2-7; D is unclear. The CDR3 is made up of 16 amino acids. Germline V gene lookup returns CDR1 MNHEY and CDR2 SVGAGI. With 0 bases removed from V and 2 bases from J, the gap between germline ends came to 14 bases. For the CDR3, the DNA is TGTGCCAGCAGTTACTCTATTTTATGGTTAGCCTACGAGCAGTACTTC. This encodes CASSYSILWLAYEQYF.

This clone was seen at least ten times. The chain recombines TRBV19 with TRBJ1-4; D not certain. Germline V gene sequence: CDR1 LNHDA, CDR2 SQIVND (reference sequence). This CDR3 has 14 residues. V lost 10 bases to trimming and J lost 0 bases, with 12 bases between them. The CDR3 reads CATAKVATNEKLFF. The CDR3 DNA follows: TGTGCCACGGCAAAGGTAGCAACTAATGAAAAACTGTTTTTT.

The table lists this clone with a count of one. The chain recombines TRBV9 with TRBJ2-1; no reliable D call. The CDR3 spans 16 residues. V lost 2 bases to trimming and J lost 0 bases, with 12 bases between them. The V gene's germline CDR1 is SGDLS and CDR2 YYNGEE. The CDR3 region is CASSVNDARSYNEQFF. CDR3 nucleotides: TGTGCCAGCAGCGTTAACGACGCCCGCTCCTACAATGAGCAGTTCTTC.

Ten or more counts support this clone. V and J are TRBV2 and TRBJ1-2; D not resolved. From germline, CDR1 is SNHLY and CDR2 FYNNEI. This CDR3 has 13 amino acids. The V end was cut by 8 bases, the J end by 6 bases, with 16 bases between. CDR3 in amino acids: CASSQSTGHGYTF. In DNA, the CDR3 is TGTGCCAGCTCCCAATCGACTGGCCATGGCTACACCTTC.

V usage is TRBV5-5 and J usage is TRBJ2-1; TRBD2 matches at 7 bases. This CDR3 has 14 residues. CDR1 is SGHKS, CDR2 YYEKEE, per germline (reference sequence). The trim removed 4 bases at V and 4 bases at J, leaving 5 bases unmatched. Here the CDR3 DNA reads TGTGCCAGCAGCCTCTTTAGCGGGTACAATGAGCAGTTCTTC. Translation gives CASSLFSGYNEQFF. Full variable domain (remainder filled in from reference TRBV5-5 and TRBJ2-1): DAGVTQSPTHLIKTRGQQVTLRCSPISGHKSVSWYQQVLGQGPQFIFQYYEKEERGRGNFPDRFSARQFPNYSSELNVNALLLGDSALYLCASSLFSGYNEQFFGPGTRLTVL.

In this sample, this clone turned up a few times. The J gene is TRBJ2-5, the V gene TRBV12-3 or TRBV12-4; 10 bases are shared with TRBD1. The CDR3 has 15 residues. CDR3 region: CSISTGTGDQETQYF. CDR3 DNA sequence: TGTTCCATCAGCACCGGGACAGGGGACCAAGAGACCCAGTACTTC.

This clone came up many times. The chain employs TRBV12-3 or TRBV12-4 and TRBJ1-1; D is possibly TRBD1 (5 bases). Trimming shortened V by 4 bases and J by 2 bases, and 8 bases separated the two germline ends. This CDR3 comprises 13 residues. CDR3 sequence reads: CASSSTENTEAFF. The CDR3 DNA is TGTGCCAGCAGTTCGACAGAAAACACTGAAGCTTTCTTT.

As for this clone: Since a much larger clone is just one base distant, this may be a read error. In DNA form, the CDR3 reads TGTGCCAGCAGTTCGCGGACTAGCGGCCTGACGGAGAAGTTCTTC. This gives the protein CASSSRTSGLTEKFF. J is TRBJ2-1 and V is TRBV27; 10 bases fit TRBD2. CDR3 size: 15 residues. V gave up 4 bases and J gave up 14 bases; unmatched junction bases: 14. Per the germline V gene, CDR1 is MNHEY and CDR2 is SMNVEV (reference sequence).

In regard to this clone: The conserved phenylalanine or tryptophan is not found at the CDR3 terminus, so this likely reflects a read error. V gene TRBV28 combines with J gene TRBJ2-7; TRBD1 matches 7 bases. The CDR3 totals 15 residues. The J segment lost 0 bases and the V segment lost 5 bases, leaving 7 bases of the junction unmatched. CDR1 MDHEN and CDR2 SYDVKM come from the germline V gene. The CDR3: CASSPVTGSSYEQYI. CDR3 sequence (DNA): TGTGCCAGCAGTCCGGTGACAGGGAGCTCCTACGAGCAGTACATC.

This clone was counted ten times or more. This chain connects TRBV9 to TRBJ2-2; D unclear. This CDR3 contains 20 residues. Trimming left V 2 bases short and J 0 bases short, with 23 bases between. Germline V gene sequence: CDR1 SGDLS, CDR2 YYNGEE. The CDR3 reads CASSVNPYSGLTANTGELFF. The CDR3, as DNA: TGTGCCAGCAGCGTTAACCCCTACTCCGGGCTAACCGCGAACACCGGGGAGCTGTTTTTT.

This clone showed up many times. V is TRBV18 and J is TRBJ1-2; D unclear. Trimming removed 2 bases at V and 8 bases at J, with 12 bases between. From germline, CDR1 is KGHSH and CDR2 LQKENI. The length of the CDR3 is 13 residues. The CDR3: CASSPVSLRGYTF. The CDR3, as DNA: TGTGCCAGCTCACCAGTCAGCCTAAGGGGCTACACCTTC.

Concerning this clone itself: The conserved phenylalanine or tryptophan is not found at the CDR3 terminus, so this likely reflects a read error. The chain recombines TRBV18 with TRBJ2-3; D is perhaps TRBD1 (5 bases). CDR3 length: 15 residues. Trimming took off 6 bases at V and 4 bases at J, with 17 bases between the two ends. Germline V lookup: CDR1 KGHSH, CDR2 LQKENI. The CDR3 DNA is TGTGCCAGCTCTCAGTCCCAGGGTGCTGCAGATACGCAGTATTCT. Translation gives CASSQSQGAADTQYS.

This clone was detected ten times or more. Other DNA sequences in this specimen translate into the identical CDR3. CDR3 residues: CASSLSPTGGWGGYTF. The CDR3 nucleotides read TGTGCCAGCAGTTTATCACCGACAGGGGGCTGGGGGGGCTACACCTTC. The rearrangement joins TRBV28 to TRBJ1-2; 10 bases match TRBD1. CDR3 length: 16 residues. V lost 1 base, J lost 8 bases, and 10 bases stayed unmatched. Looked up from germline, CDR1 is MDHEN and CDR2 is SYDVKM.

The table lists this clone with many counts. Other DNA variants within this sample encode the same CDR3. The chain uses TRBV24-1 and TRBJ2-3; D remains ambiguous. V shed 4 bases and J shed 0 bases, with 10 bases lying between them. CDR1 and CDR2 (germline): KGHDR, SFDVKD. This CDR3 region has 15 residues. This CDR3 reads CATSEPGPSTDTQYF. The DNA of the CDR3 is TGTGCCACCAGTGAACCGGGCCCGAGCACAGATACGCAGTATTTT.